This entry lists 26 T cell receptor beta chains sequenced from one sample in a study of blood T cell repertoires in COVID-19. The table came from immunoSEQ multiplex PCR; TCRdb's copy has only in-frame clones and leaves some out. The sample yields some 400,000 clones, 90% seen once. The material sequenced was peripheral blood. The receptors here all came from a man between 18 and 35 years old with active or convalescent COVID-19.

Only one count was recorded for this clone. This chain uses TRBV7-2 with TRBJ2-3; D gene uncertain. The germline V gene encodes CDR1 SGHTA and CDR2 FQGNSA. V lost 5 bases and J 6 bases, leaving 18 bases between the germline ends. This CDR3 is 15 amino acids long. CDR3 DNA sequence: TGTGCCAGCAGCAAAAACTCGAGGAATTCCGATACGCAGTATTTT. It encodes CASSKNSRNSDTQYF.

The chain recombines TRBV27 with TRBJ1-2; maybe TRBD1 (6 bases). CDR1 and CDR2 (germline): MNHEY, SMNVEV (reference sequence). The CDR3 contains 15 residues. Trimming removed 0 bases from V and 4 bases from J, with 12 bases in between. The CDR3 coding sequence is TGTGCCAGCAGTTTATCCCGGACAGACCTCTATGGCTACACCTTC. Protein: CASSLSRTDLYGYTF.

This sequence joins TRBV25-1 and TRBJ1-4; 10 nucleotides align to TRBD1. The CDR3 is 15 residues long. Germline-derived CDR1 and CDR2 are MGHDK and SYGVNS. V shed 2 bases and J 7 bases; nucleotides not matched to a gene: 4. The CDR3 nucleotides read TGTGCCAGCAGTGAACCAGGGACAGGGGTTGAAAAACTGTTTTTT. The encoded protein is CASSEPGTGVEKLFF.

The chain uses TRBV10-2 and TRBJ2-1; 12 nucleotides align to TRBD2. Trimming removed 7 bases from V and 8 bases from J; junction bases left unmatched: 6. Germline-derived CDR1 and CDR2 are WSHSY and SAAADI. The CDR3 runs to 14 residues. The CDR3 sequence is CASNGLAGIDEQFF. CDR3 DNA: TGCGCCAGCAACGGACTAGCGGGAATCGATGAGCAGTTCTTC.

The chain combines TRBV6-5 with TRBJ1-1; a possible D gene is TRBD1 (5 bases). Trimming shortened V by 6 bases and J by 1 base, and 12 bases separated the two germline ends. This CDR3 has 14 residues. Per the germline V gene, CDR1 is MNHEY and CDR2 is SVGAGI. Here the CDR3 reads CASSLGGRNTEAFF. DNA of the CDR3: TGTGCCAGCAGCTTGGGGGGTAGGAACACTGAAGCTTTCTTT.

This rearrangement joins TRBV19 to TRBJ1-6; perhaps TRBD1 as D (6 bases). This CDR3 is 17 amino acids long. The ends were cut back, 3 bases at V and 2 bases at J, with 14 bases in the middle. The V gene's germline CDR1 is LNHDA and CDR2 SQIVND (reference sequence). Here the CDR3 DNA reads TGTGCCAGTAGTATTATTGGGGGCATGGCCTATAATTCACCCCTCCACTTT. This codes for CASSIIGGMAYNSPLHF. The entire variable domain, with the rest obtained from reference TRBV19 and TRBJ1-6, is as follows: DGGITQSPKYLFRKEGQNVTLSCEQNLNHDAMYWYRQDPGQGLRLIYYSQIVNDFQKGDIAEGYSVSREKKESFPLTVTSAQKNPTAFYLCASSIIGGMAYNSPLHFGNGTRLTVT.

The V call is TRBV9, the J call TRBJ2-5; TRBD2 matches 12 bases. This CDR3 has 16 amino acids. V shed 4 bases and J 1 base; nucleotides not matched to a gene: 5. Looked up from germline, CDR1 is SGDLS and CDR2 is YYNGEE. Here the CDR3 reads CASSRASGGAQETQYF. CDR3 nucleotides: TGTGCCAGCAGCAGAGCTAGCGGGGGGGCCCAAGAGACCCAGTACTTC.

This chain links TRBV11-1 with TRBJ2-7; no clear D. The V gene's germline CDR1 is SGHAT and CDR2 FQDESV (reference sequence). This CDR3 comprises 14 residues. Trimming cost V 3 bases and J 0 bases, with 9 bases left between them. The CDR3 region has the DNA TGTGCCAGCAGCTTTCAATCGGGCTCCTACGAGCAGTACTTC. It specifies CASSFQSGSYEQYF.

The chain joins TRBV5-8 to TRBJ2-1; possibly TRBD2 for D (5 bases). The germline gives CDR1 SGHTS, CDR2 YDEGEE. CDR3 length: 15 residues. V shed 0 bases and J shed 2 bases, with 9 bases lying between them. CDR3 in DNA: TGTGCCAGCAGCTTGGGCGGGTTACCCTACAATGAGCAGTTCTTC. This gives the protein CASSLGGLPYNEQFF.

The chain joins TRBV2 to TRBJ2-1; D gene ambiguous. The V and J ends lost 7 bases and 4 bases respectively, with 8 bases between them. CDR1 is SNHLY, CDR2 FYNNEI, per germline. The CDR3 covers 12 residues. CDR3 sequence reads: CASNREYNEQFF. The CDR3 coding sequence is TGTGCCAGCAACAGAGAGTACAATGAGCAGTTCTTC.

This clone was observed a few times. V and J are TRBV6-5 and TRBJ2-7, with 10 bases lining up with TRBD2. V was clipped by 9 bases and J by 1 base; unmatched bases: 9. The CDR3 loop spans 15 amino acids. In germline, CDR1 is MNHEY, CDR2 SVGAGI. The CDR3 reads CASHPRGLASYEQYF. As DNA, the CDR3 is TGTGCCAGTCACCCGCGGGGACTAGCGTCCTACGAGCAGTACTTC.

This chain uses TRBV19 with TRBJ2-7; 7 bases map to TRBD1. The ends lost 3 bases at V and 1 base at J; junction bases unmatched: 6. The CDR3 length is 15 residues. Germline CDR1 reads LNHDA; CDR2 reads SQIVND (reference sequence). The CDR3 protein is CASSIQQGSSYEQYF. CDR3 nucleotide sequence: TGTGCCAGTAGTATTCAACAGGGGTCTTCCTACGAGCAGTACTTC. Variable domain in full (rest from reference TRBV19 and TRBJ2-7): DGGITQSPKYLFRKEGQNVTLSCEQNLNHDAMYWYRQDPGQGLRLIYYSQIVNDFQKGDIAEGYSVSREKKESFPLTVTSAQKNPTAFYLCASSIQQGSSYEQYFGPGTRLTVT.

The chain combines TRBV3-1 (or the pseudogene TRBV3-2) with TRBJ2-5; 8 bases fit TRBD1. Germline trimming cut 4 bases from V and 5 bases from J; bases unmatched to any gene: 12. This CDR3 has 16 residues. Germline assignment: CDR1 LGHDT and CDR2 YNNKEL (reference sequence). The CDR3 DNA is TGTGCCAGCAGCCCAGCCGGCAGGGGGCGCGGGGAGACCCAGTACTTC. Translated, it gives CASSPAGRGRGETQYF.

The chain links TRBV2 to TRBJ1-2; 7 nucleotides align to TRBD1. The CDR3 loop spans 15 amino acids. CDR1 and CDR2 (germline): SNHLY, FYNNEI. With 0 bases clipped from V and 3 bases from J, the junction kept 4 bases outside the gene matches. As DNA, the CDR3 is TGTGCCAGCAGTGAAGCGCGGGACAGTTACTATGGCTACACCTTC. Amino acids: CASSEARDSYYGYTF. Variable domain in full (rest from reference TRBV2 and TRBJ1-2): EPEVTQTPSHQVTQMGQEVILRCVPISNHLYFYWYRQILGQKVEFLVSFYNNEISEKSEIFDDQFSVERPDGSNFTLKIRSTKLEDSAMYFCASSEARDSYYGYTFGSGTRLTVV.

The rearrangement links TRBV5-1 to TRBJ2-2; 8 bases line up with TRBD2. After removal of 4 bases from V and 5 bases from J, the junction contained 10 bases not matched to a gene. The CDR3 runs to 16 residues. Germline loops: CDR1 SGHRS, CDR2 YFSETQ. As DNA, the CDR3 is TGCGCCAGCAGCCCATCGACTAGCGCCCAAACCGGGGAGCTGTTTTTT. It yields the protein CASSPSTSAQTGELFF.

In its sample, this clone was seen once. The V and J genes are TRBV5-6 and TRBJ2-1, with 9 bases lining up with TRBD2. V dropped 2 bases and J dropped 4; count of bases not matched to a gene: 4. This CDR3 is 15 amino acids long. CDR1 SGHDT and CDR2 YYEEEE come from the germline V gene. The CDR3 DNA reads as TGTGCCAGCAGCTTTGGGACTAGCAGTTACAATGAGCAGTTCTTC. This sequence encodes CASSFGTSSYNEQFF.

V gene TRBV11-2 combines with J gene TRBJ2-5; 8 nucleotides line up with TRBD2. Germline V CDR1 and CDR2: SGHAT, FQNNGV. The ends lost 5 bases at V and 5 bases at J; junction bases unmatched: 7. There are 14 residues in the CDR3. CDR3 DNA sequence: TGTGCCAGCAGCCACGGGAGGGCCAGGGAGACCCAGTACTTC. Its translation: CASSHGRARETQYF.

CDR3 nucleotide sequence: TGTGCCAGCCGGCTGGGGACTATACCCGGGGAGCTGTTTTTT. Residues: CASRLGTIPGELFF. The chain combines TRBV6-5 with TRBJ2-2; 7 bases align to TRBD2. The V gene end was trimmed by 8 bases and the J gene end by 6 bases; junction bases not matched to a gene: 9. Germline CDR1 reads MNHEY; CDR2 reads SVGAGI. This CDR3 contains 14 residues.

The chain uses TRBV19 and TRBJ1-1; D gene unclear. This CDR3 is built from 14 residues. V lost 9 bases and J 4 bases, leaving 18 bases between the germline ends. CDR1 LNHDA and CDR2 SQIVND come from the germline V gene (reference sequence). The CDR3 loop reads CASRPTSRGTEAFF. The CDR3 DNA sequence: TGTGCCAGCCGGCCAACCTCGAGAGGCACTGAAGCTTTCTTT.

The V and J genes are TRBV5-6 and TRBJ2-7, with 8 bases lining up with TRBD2. The trim removed 2 bases at V and 1 base at J, leaving 5 bases unmatched. The V gene's germline CDR1 is SGHDT and CDR2 YYEEEE. The CDR3 consists of 15 residues. The CDR3 sequence: CASSFSGDLSYEQYF. The DNA for the CDR3 is TGTGCCAGCAGCTTTAGCGGGGACCTTTCCTACGAGCAGTACTTC.

This chain links TRBV3-1 (or the pseudogene TRBV3-2) with TRBJ2-3; D unclear. The CDR3 spans 14 residues. Germline CDR1 reads LGHDT; CDR2 reads YNNKEL (reference sequence). Trimming removed 3 bases at V and 2 bases at J, with 9 bases between. This CDR3 reads CASSHPPFTDTQYF. CDR3 sequence (DNA): TGTGCCAGCAGCCACCCCCCGTTCACAGATACGCAGTATTTT.

The chain has TRBV11-3 and TRBJ2-3; a weak D match, TRBD2 (6 bases). V shed 5 bases and J shed 10 bases, with 13 bases lying between them. The CDR3 contains 12 residues. In germline, CDR1 is SGHNT, CDR2 YENEEA. The CDR3 coding sequence is TGTGCCAGCAGCCGGACTAACGGTGCGCAGTATTTT. Its protein product is CASSRTNGAQYF.

The chain combines TRBV15 with TRBJ2-7, with D possibly TRBD2 on 5 matching bases. Trimming left V 0 bases short and J 4 bases short, with 7 bases between. CDR3 length: 13 residues. CDR1 and CDR2 (germline): LNHNV, YYDKDF (reference sequence). The CDR3 DNA reads TGTGCCACCAGCAGAGAACGGGAATACGAGCAGTACTTC. Translating gives CATSREREYEQYF.

The genes are TRBV29-1 and TRBJ1-1; no clear D gene. There are 14 residues in the CDR3. Germline assignment: CDR1 SQVTM and CDR2 ANQGSEA. The germline V and J ends were trimmed by 4 bases and 1 base, with 13 bases remaining between them. CDR3 region: CSVANLLGNTEAFF. CDR3 DNA sequence: TGCAGCGTTGCAAACTTACTTGGGAACACTGAAGCTTTCTTT. Looking up the rest from reference TRBV29-1 and TRBJ1-1 gives the full variable domain: SAVISQKPSRDICQRGTSLTIQCQVDSQVTMMFWYRQQPGQSLTLIATANQGSEATYESGFVIDKFPISRPNLTFSTLTVSNMSPEDSSIYLCSVANLLGNTEAFFGQGTRLTVV.

The genes are TRBV18 and TRBJ1-2; TRBD1 agrees at 7 bases. CDR3 length equals 18 residues. The V gene's germline CDR1 is KGHSH and CDR2 LQKENI. V lost 1 base, J lost 2 bases, and 13 bases stayed unmatched. Written as DNA, the CDR3 is TGTGCCAGCTCACCACAGGGGGCTCAAGGCGGCTCCAACTATGGCTACACCTTC. Protein product: CASSPQGAQGGSNYGYTF.

This clone was seen a few times. This chain connects TRBV5-8 to TRBJ1-3; unclear D gene. The germline V and J ends were trimmed by 2 bases and 0 bases, with 9 bases remaining between them. The CDR3 is made up of 15 amino acids. Per germline, CDR1 SGHTS and CDR2 YDEGEE. Written as DNA, the CDR3 is TGTGCCAGCAGCTTAACGACTTTCTCTGGAAACACCATATATTTT. Translation gives CASSLTTFSGNTIYF. The full variable domain, in which reference TRBV5-8 and TRBJ1-3 provide the parts outside the CDR3, is EAGVTQSPTHLIKTRGQQATLRCSPISGHTSVYWYQQALGLGLQFLLWYDEGEERNRGNFPPRFSGRQFPNYSSELNVNALELEDSALYLCASSLTTFSGNTIYFGEGSWLTVV.